The next 3 T cell receptor beta chains were all read from a single sample in a study of blood T cell repertoires in COVID-19. Generated by immunoSEQ multiplex PCR, the TCRdb table keeps only in-frame clones and is missing some. The repertoire includes about 150,000 clones, 88% of them detected once, and around 1.3% sits in the top ten. The sequenced sample was PBMCs or T cells enriched from blood (not recorded which). These receptors came from a woman aged 25-40 years with acute COVID-19.

V gene TRBV29-1 combines with J gene TRBJ2-7; D call uncertain. The V end was cut by 6 bases, the J end by 5 bases, with 14 bases between. The V gene's germline CDR1 is SQVTM and CDR2 ANQGSEA. The CDR3 has 12 residues. Here the CDR3 DNA reads TGCAGCGTCGGTACAAGGCAGGACGAGCAGTACTTC. Translating gives CSVGTRQDEQYF.

The chain has TRBV2 and TRBJ1-2, with a possible D match to TRBD1 (5 bases). This CDR3 spans 13 amino acids. Germline CDR1 SNHLY, CDR2 FYNNEI. V was trimmed by 7 bases and J by 0 bases, leaving 9 bases between them. The CDR3 sequence is CASTQDANYGYTF. CDR3 coding DNA: TGTGCCAGCACACAGGATGCTAACTATGGCTACACCTTC.

The CDR3 spells CASSLGQGERREQYF. The DNA for the CDR3 is TGTGCCAGCAGCTTGGGACAGGGGGAACGACGCGAGCAGTACTTC. The gene calls are TRBV7-8 and TRBJ2-7; 11 bases align to TRBD1. After removal of 3 bases from V and 6 bases from J, the junction contained 7 bases not matched to a gene. Germline V lookup: CDR1 SGHVS, CDR2 FQNEAQ. The CDR3 contains 15 residues.